The 32 T cell receptor beta chains listed next were all sequenced from one sample in a study of cytomegalovirus exposure and HLA in healthy donors. The PCR ran on 60 Vbeta and 13 Jbeta primers. TCRdb keeps only in-frame clones here, not all; method: immunoSEQ multiplex PCR. The sample is made up of under 250,000 clones, and the top ten hold about 1.1% of it. Sequences were obtained from PBMCs. These TCRs come from a girl under 10 years old in good health and CMV-seropositive.

The chain recombines TRBV10-3 with TRBJ2-7; D not resolved. CDR1 ENHRY and CDR2 SYGVKD come from the germline V gene. This CDR3 comprises 15 residues. V was cut by 0 bases and J by 3 bases, with 12 bases left in between. The CDR3 coding sequence is TGTGCCATCAGTGAGTCTCGTCAGTCTGGCTACGAGCAGTACTTC. It specifies CAISESRQSGYEQYF.

J is TRBJ2-5 and V is TRBV10-2; 11 nucleotides agree with TRBD2. The germline gives CDR1 WSHSY, CDR2 SAAADI. This CDR3 is 15 amino acids long. With V trimmed by 6 bases and J by 4 bases, 7 bases remained unmatched. The CDR3 DNA follows: TGCGCCAGCAGGGTACTAGCGGGAGAGGCAGAGACCCAGTACTTC. It is translated as CASRVLAGEAETQYF.

This chain uses TRBV29-1 with TRBJ1-1, with a possible D match to TRBD1 (5 bases). This CDR3 comprises 14 residues. Germline V lookup: CDR1 SQVTM, CDR2 ANQGSEA. Between the trimmed V and J ends, which lost 6 bases and 7 bases, there was a span of 21 bases. As DNA, the CDR3 is TGCAGCGTGCAACTCCAGGAGGGGCTTAGTGAAGCTTTCTTT. Translating it yields CSVQLQEGLSEAFF.

J is TRBJ2-5 and V is TRBV29-1, with D possibly being TRBD1 (6 bases). The J call may be mistaken, given a closer DNA end match to TRBJ2-7. Germline CDR1 reads SQVTM; CDR2 reads ANQGSEA. There are 12 residues in the CDR3. CDR3 DNA: TGCAGCGGTGTTGAACAGGGCTACGAGCAGTACTTC. Its protein product is CSGVEQGYEQYF.

The V gene is TRBV6-5, the J gene TRBJ2-7; 7 nucleotides match TRBD1. The CDR3 is 15 residues long. Germline loops: CDR1 MNHEY, CDR2 SVGAGI. V was clipped by 7 bases and J by 3 bases; unmatched bases: 12. The CDR3: CASMANPGQIYEQYF. The DNA of the CDR3 is TGTGCCAGCATGGCCAACCCGGGACAGATCTACGAGCAGTACTTC.

This chain uses TRBV18 with TRBJ1-2; perhaps TRBD1 as D (6 bases). From germline, CDR1 is KGHSH and CDR2 LQKENI. The CDR3 sequence is 12 residues long. Trimming took 5 bases from V and 6 from J, leaving 10 bases between them. Written as DNA, the CDR3 is TGTGCCAGCTCAGAAGACAGGCATGGCTACACCTTC. Translating gives CASSEDRHGYTF.

The chain has TRBV28 and TRBJ2-7; the match to TRBD1 covers 9 bases. The V segment lost 4 bases and the J segment 6 bases; nucleotides outside the gene matches: 7. Germline CDR1 MDHEN, CDR2 SYDVKM. The CDR3 is 14 residues long. The CDR3 loop is CASSWGQGYREQYF. The DNA of the CDR3 is TGTGCCAGCAGTTGGGGACAGGGCTACCGCGAGCAGTACTTC.

The chain recombines TRBV25-1 with TRBJ1-1; 8 bases are shared with TRBD1. The CDR3 is 13 residues long. With V trimmed by 3 bases and J by 6 bases, 3 bases remained unmatched. CDR1 MGHDK and CDR2 SYGVNS come from the germline V gene. The CDR3: CASSDQGAAEAFF. In DNA form, the CDR3 reads TGTGCCAGCAGTGACCAGGGGGCGGCTGAAGCTTTCTTT.

The CDR3 sequence is CASSAGQGAQETQYF. The CDR3 DNA follows: TGTGCCAGCAGCGCAGGACAGGGGGCTCAAGAGACCCAGTACTTC. This chain uses TRBV9 with TRBJ2-5; 11 bases line up with TRBD1. This CDR3 is 15 amino acids long. Germline values: CDR1 SGDLS, CDR2 YYNGEE. Trimming took 3 bases from V and 2 from J; bases not matched to a gene: 3.

The chain employs TRBV15 and TRBJ1-1; 7 nucleotides match TRBD1. CDR3 size: 15 residues. Losses at the gene ends were 0 bases for V and 4 bases for J; bases not matched to a gene: 5. Germline V CDR1 and CDR2: LNHNV, YYDKDF (reference sequence). The CDR3 DNA sequence: TGTGCCACCAGCAGAGATCTGACAGGGATCACTGAAGCTTTCTTT. It is translated as CATSRDLTGITEAFF.

This chain uses TRBV30 with TRBJ1-2, with D possibly being TRBD1 (6 bases). The CDR3 spans 13 residues. Germline CDR1 and CDR2: GTSNPN and SVGIG (reference sequence). Trimming left V 1 base short and J 4 bases short, with 10 bases between. The CDR3 reads CAWSGGQIYGYTF. As DNA, the CDR3 is TGTGCCTGGAGTGGCGGACAGATCTATGGCTACACCTTC.

The genes are TRBV7-8 and TRBJ1-4, with TRBD1 matching 7 bases. Trimming cost V 5 bases and J 0 bases; bases outside gene matches: 3. Germline V lookup: CDR1 SGHVS, CDR2 FQNEAQ. CDR3 length: 15 amino acids. As DNA, the CDR3 is TGTGCCAGCAGCCTGGGACAGTCAACTAATGAAAAACTGTTTTTT. It specifies CASSLGQSTNEKLFF. The full variable domain, rest sourced from reference TRBV7-8 and TRBJ1-4, is GAGVSQSPRYKVAKRGQDVALRCDPISGHVSLFWYQQALGQGPEFLTYFQNEAQLDKSGLPSDRFFAERPEGSVSTLKIQRTQQEDSAVYLCASSLGQSTNEKLFFGSGTQLSVL.

V usage is TRBV14 and J usage is TRBJ2-7; D is undetermined. V gave up 0 bases and J gave up 1 base, with 4 bases separating them. Per the germline V gene, CDR1 is SGHDN and CDR2 is FVKESK. The CDR3 runs to 13 residues. For the CDR3, the DNA is TGTGCCAGCAGCCAAGATCTTTCCTACGAGCAGTACTTC. Translated: CASSQDLSYEQYF.

The rearrangement uses TRBV11-3 and TRBJ2-1; a weak D match, TRBD1 (6 bases). CDR1 is SGHNT and CDR2 is YENEEA in the germline V gene. This CDR3 contains 15 residues. V was cut by 0 bases and J by 3 bases, with 9 bases left in between. As DNA, the CDR3 is TGTGCCAGCAGCTTAGATGGACAGCTCTACAATGAGCAGTTCTTC. As protein: CASSLDGQLYNEQFF.

This chain links TRBV29-1 with TRBJ2-7; D might be TRBD1 (6 bases). Germline loops: CDR1 SQVTM, CDR2 ANQGSEA. V lost 7 bases and J 5 bases, leaving 12 bases between the germline ends. This CDR3 has 11 residues. DNA for the CDR3: TGCAGCGCCTCAGGGGAACACGAGCAGTACTTC. It translates to CSASGEHEQYF.

The chain is built from TRBV27 and TRBJ2-1; TRBD2 matches at 10 bases. Germline loops: CDR1 MNHEY, CDR2 SMNVEV (reference sequence). V lost 4 bases and J lost 2; bases outside the gene matches: 5. This CDR3 region has 16 residues. CDR3 in DNA: TGTGCCAGCAGTTCCGGGACTAGCGTCACCTACAATGAGCAGTTCTTC. It translates to CASSSGTSVTYNEQFF.

The chain joins TRBV2 to TRBJ2-3; 7 nucleotides match TRBD2. CDR1 and CDR2 (germline): SNHLY, FYNNEI. The CDR3 spans 15 residues. The V and J ends lost 10 bases and 0 bases, in that order; junction bases with no gene match: 10. The CDR3 spells CATGEGFGSTDTQYF. The CDR3 DNA reads as TGTGCCACTGGGGAGGGTTTCGGCAGCACAGATACGCAGTATTTT.

The CDR3 bases are TGTGCCAGCAGTTCCCCCAGCGGGAGCGGCGAAAACATTCAGTACTTC. Its protein product is CASSSPSGSGENIQYF. The chain employs TRBV28 and TRBJ2-4, with TRBD2 matching 8 bases. The CDR3 covers 16 residues. The junction had 10 bases not matched to a gene; V was cut back by 4 bases and J by 5 bases. Germline assignment: CDR1 MDHEN and CDR2 SYDVKM. The whole variable domain, remainder taken from reference TRBV28 and TRBJ2-4, is DVKVTQSSRYLVKRTGEKVFLECVQDMDHENMFWYRQDPGLGLRLIYFSYDVKMKEKGDIPEGYSVSREKKERFSLILESASTNQTSMYLCASSSPSGSGENIQYFGAGTRLSVL.

The gene calls are TRBV21-1 and TRBJ2-7; the table names TRBD1, a call not compared with the DNA. TRBV21-1 is deemed a pseudogene. This CDR3 is 15 amino acids long. The CDR3 region has the DNA TGTGCCAGCCAGGCGCCTCACTCAGGCTCCTACGAGCAGTACTTC. Protein product: CASQAPHSGSYEQYF.

The DNA of the CDR3 is TGTGCCAGCAGCCCCCCCGGACAGGCGAACTACGAGCAGTACTTC. Its translation: CASSPPGQANYEQYF. The chain links TRBV7-7 to TRBJ2-7; 7 bases align to TRBD1. The V gene end was trimmed by 5 bases and the J gene end by 3 bases; junction bases not matched to a gene: 10. Germline-derived CDR1 and CDR2 are SSHAT and FNYEAQ (reference sequence). CDR3 length equals 15 residues.

The chain joins TRBV10-3 to TRBJ2-7; 10 bases align to TRBD1. This CDR3 is built from 15 residues. Germline lookup yields CDR1 ENHRY and CDR2 SYGVKD. J was trimmed by 5 bases and V by 2 bases; bases with no gene match: 6. Written as DNA, the CDR3 is TGTGCCATCAGTGAGAAGACAGGGGGCTTCCACGAGCAGTACTTC. Translation: CAISEKTGGFHEQYF.

The chain links TRBV6-6 to TRBJ2-7, with TRBD2 matching 14 bases. The CDR3 length is 15 residues. CDR1 is MNHNY and CDR2 is SVGAGI in the germline V gene (reference sequence). With 6 bases clipped from V and 6 bases from J, the junction kept 7 bases outside the gene matches. DNA of the CDR3: TGTGCCAGCAGGCCCAGACTAGCGGGAGGGCCCGAGCAGTACTTC. Translated, it gives CASRPRLAGGPEQYF.

The V gene is TRBV27, the J gene TRBJ2-7; 7 bases fit TRBD1. After removal of 5 bases from V and 2 bases from J, the junction contained 6 bases not matched to a gene. The CDR3 extends over 14 amino acids. Germline loops: CDR1 MNHEY, CDR2 SMNVEV (reference sequence). The CDR3 sequence is CASSPRQGPYEQYF. In DNA, the CDR3 is TGTGCCAGCAGTCCGCGACAGGGACCCTACGAGCAGTACTTC.

The chain has TRBV18 and TRBJ2-7; D unresolved. Germline V gene sequence: CDR1 KGHSH, CDR2 LQKENI. Trimming left V 1 base short and J 0 bases short, with 7 bases between. The CDR3 has 14 residues. This CDR3 reads CASSPRGSSYEQYF. The CDR3 DNA is TGTGCCAGCTCACCACGTGGCAGCTCCTACGAGCAGTACTTC.

This chain connects TRBV28 to TRBJ2-2; 8 bases are shared with TRBD2. V was pared by 2 bases and J by 5 bases, with 22 bases of the junction left unmatched. In germline, CDR1 is MDHEN, CDR2 SYDVKM. The CDR3 runs 21 residues. The CDR3 region is CASSLRPKYRTSIKVTGELFF. CDR3 coding DNA: TGTGCCAGCAGTTTACGCCCGAAATACAGGACTAGCATAAAGGTTACCGGGGAGCTGTTTTTT.

The chain joins TRBV27 to TRBJ1-2; 8 bases agree with TRBD1. The CDR3 totals 15 residues. Germline CDR1 is MNHEY and CDR2 is SMNVEV (reference sequence). Losses at the gene ends were 5 bases for V and 8 bases for J; bases not matched to a gene: 13. The CDR3 sequence: CASSPSRQGPGGYTF. Here the CDR3 DNA reads TGTGCCAGCAGTCCCTCCCGACAGGGGCCGGGGGGCTACACCTTC.

The gene calls are TRBV4-1 and TRBJ2-7; 8 bases match TRBD2. The CDR3 is made up of 15 amino acids. The germline CDR1 and CDR2 sequences are MGHRA and YSYEKL. V trimming: 1 base; J trimming: 3 bases; junction bases outside the gene matches: 5. The chain's CDR3 is CASSQVGTSIYEQYF. The CDR3 DNA follows: TGCGCCAGCAGCCAAGTCGGGACTAGTATCTACGAGCAGTACTTC.

The gene calls are TRBV10-3 and TRBJ2-7, with 8 positions matching TRBD2. The junction had 8 bases not matched to a gene; V was cut back by 3 bases and J by 1 base. This CDR3 region has 16 residues. The germline CDR1 and CDR2 sequences are ENHRY and SYGVKD. This chain's CDR3 is CAISDPISGTSYEQYF. As DNA, the CDR3 is TGTGCCATCAGTGACCCAATTAGCGGGACTTCCTACGAGCAGTACTTC.

J is TRBJ2-5 and V is TRBV5-6; 7 bases agree with TRBD2. The J call could be wrong; TRBJ2-7 is a better fit for the DNA end. The CDR3 length is 13 residues. CDR1 is SGHDT and CDR2 is YYEEEE in the germline V gene. The CDR3 reads CASTLGRSYEQYF. As DNA, the CDR3 is TGTGCCAGCACCCTCGGGAGGTCCTACGAGCAGTACTTC.

The rearrangement joins TRBV28 to TRBJ1-4; maybe TRBD1 (6 bases). This CDR3 region has 15 residues. With 5 bases removed from V and 8 bases from J, the gap between germline ends came to 18 bases. From germline, CDR1 is MDHEN and CDR2 SYDVKM. CDR3: CASSELQGGREKLFF. CDR3 DNA sequence: TGTGCCAGCAGTGAGCTACAGGGTGGGAGAGAAAAACTGTTTTTT.

V usage is TRBV5-1 and J usage is TRBJ1-1; 9 nucleotides line up with TRBD1. CDR3 size: 15 residues. J was trimmed by 3 bases and V by 5 bases; bases with no gene match: 8. Germline CDR1 is SGHRS and CDR2 is YFSETQ. The CDR3 loop is CASSPDHRGHTEAFF. In DNA, the CDR3 is TGCGCCAGCAGTCCCGACCACAGGGGGCACACTGAAGCTTTCTTT.

This sequence joins TRBV11-2 and TRBJ2-7; D perhaps matches TRBD1 (6 bases). Germline CDR1 SGHAT, CDR2 FQNNGV. This CDR3 contains 14 residues. The germline V and J ends were trimmed by 1 base and 7 bases, with 14 bases remaining between them. For the CDR3, the DNA is TGTGCCAGCAGCTTAGTGAGGGGGACCGGTGAGCAGTACTTC. Its translation is CASSLVRGTGEQYF.